This TCR beta chain was recorded in a study of blood T cell repertoires in COVID-19 (dated by TCRdb to the early 2020s). Regarding the complete study: Samples from collaborators originated in the United States, Italy and Spain and spanned both the acute and convalescent phases of COVID-19. The prospective study material was composed of cDNA or gDNA derived from T cells, B-cell-depleted T cells, or PBMCs. The dataset comprised deeply sampled blood TCRbeta repertoires from subjects exposed to, actively infected with, or recovered from COVID-19. The repertoires were made available in a free public database intended to serve as a resource for research on the immune response to SARS-CoV-2. Samples were obtained from the ongoing ImmuneRACE study (first 160 participants) and from some 1,200 subjects provided by 6 global collaborators. The sample metadata nearly always contained a de-identified subject ID, COVID-19 status, age in years and sex. Where HLA class I and class II types were available, the types were taken from metadata supplied by the sample provider, not from assay-based typing.

As concerns this clone: No antigen is known for it. Base quality data are lacking; no much larger clone is found one base away.

Between the V and J ends, shortened by 3 bases and 0 bases respectively, the junction contains 9 bases. The CDR3 runs 14 amino acids, cysteine and phenylalanine included. Left in the record is the CDR3 DNA by itself, 42 bases read in frame from the first base. The germline V gene supplies CDR1 KGHSH and CDR2 LQKENI. The collaborating institutions used their own protocols to collect whole blood in K2EDTA tubes. For TCRbeta analysis, collaborator samples were shipped as frozen whole blood, as isolated PBMCs, or as DNA extracted from either sample type. The immunoSEQ Assay, a bias-controlled multiplex PCR, was used to amplify TCRbeta CDR3 regions from genomic DNA. On the authors' methods: The number of nucleated cells in each sample was estimated by amplification of reference gene primers within the assay. Sequence reads were collapsed and filtered to measure the absolute abundance of every unique TCRbeta CDR3 rearrangement. For each sample, productive Simpson clonality was calculated by taking the square root of Simpson's diversity index across productive rearrangements. Sourced from immuneACCESS, this table was stored by TCRdb with only in-frame sequences that have V and J called. A share of the clones is absent; for the studies checked, an unresolved V gene accounts for under half, and the remainder has no known explanation. The V and J calls and clone size were taken over from that table, and D and trimming were inferred from the DNA. This sample gives about 160,000 clones in total; about 88% of them show up just once. The ten largest clonotypes hold around 20% of the sample.

Results the study describes overall, beyond this receptor: The quantity of clinical and demographic metadata differed by source and by participant and was supplied without curation.

What was sequenced was peripheral blood. The chain joins TRBV18 to TRBJ2-7; perhaps TRBD1 is the D gene, with 5 bases matching. This clonotype was sampled from a woman aged 80 or older with acute or convalescent COVID-19. The nucleotides are TGTGCCAGCTCACCTCCGGACAACTCCTACGAGCAGTACTTC. Translated, this gives CASSPPDNSYEQYF. Beyond the CDR3, the reference TRBV18 and TRBJ2-7 genes provide the residues; the full variable domain reads: NAGVMQNPRHLVRRRGQEARLRCSPMKGHSHVYWYRQLPEEGLKFMVYLQKENIIDESGMPKERFSAEFPKEGPSILRIQQVVRGDSAAYFCASSPPDNSYEQYFGPGTRLTVT.